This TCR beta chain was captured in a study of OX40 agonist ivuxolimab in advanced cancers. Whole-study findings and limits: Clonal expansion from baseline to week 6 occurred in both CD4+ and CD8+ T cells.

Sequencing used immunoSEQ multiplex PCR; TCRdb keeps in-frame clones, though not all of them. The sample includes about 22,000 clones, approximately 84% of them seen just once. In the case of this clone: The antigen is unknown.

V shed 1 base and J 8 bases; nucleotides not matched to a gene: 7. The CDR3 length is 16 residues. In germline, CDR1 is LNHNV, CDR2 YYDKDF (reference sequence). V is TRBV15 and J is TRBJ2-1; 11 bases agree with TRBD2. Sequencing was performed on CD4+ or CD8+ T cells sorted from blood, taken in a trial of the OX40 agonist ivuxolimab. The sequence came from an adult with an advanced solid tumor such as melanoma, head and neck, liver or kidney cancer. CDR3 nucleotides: TGTGCCACCAGCAGAGTTAGCGGGGGGGCTAGCGATGAGCAGTTCTTC. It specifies CATSRVSGGASDEQFF.